Sequencing of this T cell receptor (beta chain) was carried out in a study of blood T cell repertoires in COVID-19. Some clones are missing from TCRdb's copy, which holds only in-frame ones; the method was immunoSEQ multiplex PCR. The sample has about 350,000 clones, 88% seen once. The CDR3 length is 16 residues. The germline V gene encodes CDR1 SGDLS and CDR2 YYNGEE. Trimming removed 4 bases from V and 10 bases from J, with 25 bases in between. The sample comprised PBMCs or T cells enriched from blood (not recorded which). The chain carries TRBV9 and TRBJ2-3; possible D gene TRBD2, 5 bases. The sequence came from a woman in her twenties or thirties who had been exposed to COVID-19. The CDR3 loop reads CASSLPAWHPGVAQYF. CDR3 DNA sequence: TGTGCCAGCAGCCTACCAGCCTGGCACCCCGGGGTAGCGCAGTATTTT.